This passage covers 13 T cell receptor beta chains from one sample sequenced in a study of cytomegalovirus exposure and HLA in healthy donors. The PCR made use of 60 Vbeta and 13 Jbeta primers. Produced via immunoSEQ multiplex PCR; TCRdb's table is partial and in-frame only. The sample includes some 160,000 clones, around four fifths of them seen just once. The specimen sequenced was PBMCs. The receptors were gathered from a man aged 18 to 29 in good health and CMV-seronegative.

The CDR3 sequence is CASRTGTSGNNEQFF. In nucleotides, the CDR3 is TGTGCCAGCAGGACCGGGACTAGCGGCAACAATGAGCAGTTCTTC. The chain combines TRBV7-2 with TRBJ2-1; 11 positions match TRBD2. Unmatched junction bases numbered 6, after V lost 6 bases and J lost 5 bases. The CDR3 length is 15 residues. Germline CDR1 and CDR2: SGHTA and FQGNSA. Supplemented by reference TRBV7-2 and TRBJ2-1, the full variable domain reads GAGVSQSPSNKVTEKGKDVELRCDPISGHTALYWYRQSLGQGLEFLIYFQGNSAPDKSGLPSDRFSAERTGGSVSTLTIQRTQQEDSAVYLCASRTGTSGNNEQFFGPGTRLTVL.

The V gene is TRBV4-2, the J gene TRBJ1-3; 7 nucleotides match TRBD1. V dropped 0 bases and J dropped 0; count of bases not matched to a gene: 5. The CDR3 is made up of 17 amino acids. Germline values: CDR1 LGHNA, CDR2 YNFKEQ. Written as DNA, the CDR3 is TGTGCCAGCAGCCAAGATGGGACAGCCGCCTCTGGAAACACCATATATTTT. It specifies CASSQDGTAASGNTIYF.

In regard to this clone: A junction boundary mismatches the germline segment, possibly from a read error. The CDR3 region has the DNA TGTGCCATCACAGGGCTCTCTGGAGACACCATATATTTT. Residues: CAITGLSGDTIYF. This sequence joins TRBV6-1 and TRBJ1-3; TRBD1 might be the D (6 bases). Germline-derived CDR1 and CDR2 are MNHNS and SASEGT. The length of the CDR3 is 13 residues.

This clone was seen once. Other nucleotide sequences from this sample produce the same CDR3. The chain couples TRBV29-1 to TRBJ1-2; TRBD1 matches 10 bases. With 7 bases clipped from V and 8 bases from J, the junction kept 13 bases outside the gene matches. The CDR3 spans 14 residues. Germline-derived CDR1 and CDR2 are SQVTM and ANQGSEA. In DNA form, the CDR3 reads TGCAGCGCTTCCCCGGGACAGGGGCCCGGCGGCTACACCTTC. It codes for CSASPGQGPGGYTF.

The chain is built from TRBV7-9 and TRBJ2-3, with 8 nucleotides matching TRBD2. In germline, CDR1 is SEHNR, CDR2 FQNEAQ (reference sequence). The CDR3 has 17 amino acids. V dropped 4 bases and J dropped 0; count of bases not matched to a gene: 9. The CDR3 sequence is CASSSAAGVISTDTQYF. The CDR3, as DNA: TGTGCCAGCAGCTCGGCAGCGGGGGTTATAAGCACAGATACGCAGTATTTT. Looking up the rest from reference TRBV7-9 and TRBJ2-3 gives the full variable domain: DTGVSQNPRHKITKRGQNVTFRCDPISEHNRLYWYRQTLGQGPEFLTYFQNEAQLEKSRLLSDRFSAERPKGSFSTLEIQRTEQGDSAMYLCASSSAAGVISTDTQYFGPGTRLTVL.

V is TRBV27 and J is TRBJ1-6; 8 bases are shared with TRBD1. Germline V gene lookup returns CDR1 MNHEY and CDR2 SMNVEV (reference sequence). J lost 7 bases, V lost 3 bases, and 8 bases had no gene match. CDR3 size: 16 residues. The CDR3 sequence is CASSFFQGARNSPLHF. In nucleotides, the CDR3 is TGTGCCAGCAGTTTTTTTCAGGGGGCACGGAATTCACCCCTCCACTTT.

The V and J genes are TRBV12-2 and TRBJ2-1; the table assigns TRBD1, which was not confirmed against the DNA. TRBV12-2 is noted as a pseudogene. CDR3 length: 16 amino acids. The CDR3 is CASRWPDRVGYNEQFF. CDR3 bases: TGTGCAAGTCGCTGGCCGGACAGGGTAGGCTACAATGAGCAGTTCTTC.

In this sample, this clone turned up a few times. In DNA, the CDR3 is TGTGCCAGCAGCTTCCGACAGGGAAATTCACCCCTCCACTTT. Protein product: CASSFRQGNSPLHF. The rearrangement links TRBV7-8 to TRBJ1-6; 7 bases agree with TRBD1. Losses at the gene ends were 3 bases for V and 7 bases for J; bases not matched to a gene: 3. The germline CDR1 and CDR2 sequences are SGHVS and FQNEAQ. The length of the CDR3 is 14 residues.

This clone was detected only a few times. Relative to the germline gene, one junction end is altered; a read error may explain this. The V call is TRBV7-9, the J call TRBJ1-1; D not certain. This CDR3 has 11 residues. CDR1 is SEHNR, CDR2 FQNEAQ, per germline (reference sequence). The CDR3 sequence is CSSSETWEAFF. As DNA, the CDR3 is TGTTCCAGCAGCGAGACATGGGAAGCTTTCTTT.

This sequence joins TRBV19 and TRBJ1-2; TRBD1 agrees at 10 bases. CDR3 length: 14 amino acids. CDR1 is LNHDA and CDR2 is SQIVND in the germline V gene (reference sequence). With V trimmed by 4 bases and J by 8 bases, 7 bases remained unmatched. CDR3 nucleotides: TGTGCCAGTAGTACCCGACAGGGGGCGAGGGGCTACACCTTC. Translation gives CASSTRQGARGYTF.

The J gene is TRBJ2-5, the V gene TRBV7-3, with 9 positions matching TRBD2. The J segment lost 5 bases and the V segment lost 0 bases, leaving 7 bases of the junction unmatched. The CDR3 loop spans 16 amino acids. CDR1 and CDR2 from the germline V gene are SGHTA and FQGTGA. The CDR3 nucleotides read TGTGCCAGCAGCTTAACGGGGGGACTAGCAAGGGAGACCCAGTACTTC. It specifies CASSLTGGLARETQYF.

A single count supports this clone. The rearrangement joins TRBV19 to TRBJ1-1; D unresolved. The germline V and J ends were trimmed by 3 bases and 10 bases, with 9 bases remaining between them. The CDR3 runs to 11 residues. Germline V CDR1 and CDR2: LNHDA, SQIVND (reference sequence). The CDR3 nucleotides read TGTGCCAGTAGTATTCGGTCAGGAGCTTTCTTT. It specifies CASSIRSGAFF. The full variable domain, with the rest looked up from reference TRBV19 and TRBJ1-1, is DGGITQSPKYLFRKEGQNVTLSCEQNLNHDAMYWYRQDPGQGLRLIYYSQIVNDFQKGDIAEGYSVSREKKESFPLTVTSAQKNPTAFYLCASSIRSGAFFGQGTRLTVV.

This chain's CDR3 is CASSWGQGSPLHF. CDR3 nucleotide sequence: TGTGCCAGCAGTTGGGGGCAGGGTTCACCCCTCCACTTT. The chain recombines TRBV6-6 with TRBJ1-6; possible D gene TRBD1, 6 bases. The CDR3 covers 13 residues. The germline V gene has CDR1 MNHNY and CDR2 SVGAGI (reference sequence). Trimming took 4 bases from V and 9 from J, leaving 10 bases between them.